This TCR beta chain was identified in a study of blood T cell repertoires in COVID-19. The CDR3 spans 15 residues. CDR1 is MNHEY and CDR2 is SMNVEV in the germline V gene (reference sequence). V trimming: 7 bases; J trimming: 2 bases; junction bases outside the gene matches: 8. Assay used: immunoSEQ multiplex PCR; TCRdb lists only in-frame clones, some missing. Among approximately 64,000 clones listed, approximately 91% were seen once. The sequenced sample was peripheral blood. The receptor was derived from a man aged 70-80 years with acute or convalescent COVID-19. V and J are TRBV27 and TRBJ1-2; 9 nucleotides line up with TRBD1. DNA of the CDR3: TGTGCCAGCATTACACGACAGGGGGGCAACTATGGCTACACCTTC. It is translated as CASITRQGGNYGYTF.